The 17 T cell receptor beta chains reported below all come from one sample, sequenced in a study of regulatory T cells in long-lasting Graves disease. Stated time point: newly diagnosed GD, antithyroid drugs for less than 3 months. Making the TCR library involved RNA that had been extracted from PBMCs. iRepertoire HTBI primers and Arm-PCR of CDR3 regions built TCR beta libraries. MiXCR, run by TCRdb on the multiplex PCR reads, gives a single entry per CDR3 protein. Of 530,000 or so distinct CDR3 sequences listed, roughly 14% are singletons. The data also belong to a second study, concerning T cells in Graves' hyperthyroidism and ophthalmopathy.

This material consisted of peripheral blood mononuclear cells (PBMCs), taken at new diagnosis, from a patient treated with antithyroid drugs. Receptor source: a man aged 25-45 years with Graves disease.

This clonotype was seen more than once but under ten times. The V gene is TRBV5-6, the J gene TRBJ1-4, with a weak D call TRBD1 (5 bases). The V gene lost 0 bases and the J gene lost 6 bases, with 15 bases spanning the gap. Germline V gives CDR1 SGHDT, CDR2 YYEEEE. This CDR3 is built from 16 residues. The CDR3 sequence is CASSLVGAGLHEKLFF. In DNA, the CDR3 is TGTGCCAGCAGCTTGGTAGGGGCAGGACTCCATGAAAAACTGTTTTTT.

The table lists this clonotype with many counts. Here the CDR3 reads CATSERNQPQHF. The DNA of the CDR3 is TGTGCCACCAGTGAGAGAAATCAGCCCCAGCATTTT. The chain uses TRBV24-1 and TRBJ1-5; no clear D. The germline V and J ends were trimmed by 4 bases and 4 bases, with 4 bases remaining between them. Germline lookup yields CDR1 KGHDR and CDR2 SFDVKD. The CDR3 covers 12 residues.

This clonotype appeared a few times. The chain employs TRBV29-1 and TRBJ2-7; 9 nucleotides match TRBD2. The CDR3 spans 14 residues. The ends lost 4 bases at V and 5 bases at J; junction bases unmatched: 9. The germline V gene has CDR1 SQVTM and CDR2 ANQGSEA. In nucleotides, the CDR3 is TGCAGCGTTGCCCCACGACTAGCGGCCCACGAGCAGTACTTC. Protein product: CSVAPRLAAHEQYF.

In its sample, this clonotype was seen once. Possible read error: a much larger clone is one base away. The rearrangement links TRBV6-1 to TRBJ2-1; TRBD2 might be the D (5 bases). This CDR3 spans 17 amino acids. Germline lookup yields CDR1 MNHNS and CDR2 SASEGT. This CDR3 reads CASNRPPRSGSYNEQFF. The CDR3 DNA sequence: TGCGCCAGCAACCGTCCACCTAGGAGCGGCTCCTACAATGAGCAGTTCTTC.

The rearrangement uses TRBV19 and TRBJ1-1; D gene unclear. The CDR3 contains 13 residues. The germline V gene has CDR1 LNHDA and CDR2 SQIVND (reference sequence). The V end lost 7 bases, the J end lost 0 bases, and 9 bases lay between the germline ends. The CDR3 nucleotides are TGTGCCAGTACAGAGGAGTTGAACACTGAAGCTTTCTTT. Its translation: CASTEELNTEAFF.

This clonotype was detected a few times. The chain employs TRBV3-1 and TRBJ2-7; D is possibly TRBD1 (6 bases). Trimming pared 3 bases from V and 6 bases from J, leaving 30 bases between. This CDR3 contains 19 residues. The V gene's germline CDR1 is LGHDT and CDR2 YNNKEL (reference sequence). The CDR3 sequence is CASSHSDWGQRPIIGEQYF. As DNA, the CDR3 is TGTGCCAGCAGCCACTCCGACTGGGGGCAGCGGCCCATAATAGGCGAGCAGTACTTC.

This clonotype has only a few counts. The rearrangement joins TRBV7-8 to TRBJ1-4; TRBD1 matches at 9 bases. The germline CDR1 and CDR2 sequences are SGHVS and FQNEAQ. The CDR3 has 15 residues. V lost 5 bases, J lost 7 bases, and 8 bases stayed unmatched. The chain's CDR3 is CASSDRDREFEKLFF. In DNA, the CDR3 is TGTGCCAGCAGCGACCGGGACAGGGAGTTTGAAAAACTGTTTTTT.

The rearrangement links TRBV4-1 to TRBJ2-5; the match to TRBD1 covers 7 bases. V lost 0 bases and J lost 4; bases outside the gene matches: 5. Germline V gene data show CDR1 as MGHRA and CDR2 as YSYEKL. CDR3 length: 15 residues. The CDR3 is CASSQETRQGETQYF. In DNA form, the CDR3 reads TGCGCCAGCAGCCAAGAAACGAGACAGGGAGAGACCCAGTACTTC.

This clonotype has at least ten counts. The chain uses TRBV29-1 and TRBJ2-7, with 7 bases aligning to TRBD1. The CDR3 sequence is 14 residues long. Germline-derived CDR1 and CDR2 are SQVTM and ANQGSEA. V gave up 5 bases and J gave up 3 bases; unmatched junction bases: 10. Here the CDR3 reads CSVRDRELDYEQYF. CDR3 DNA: TGCAGCGTTCGCGACAGGGAGTTGGACTACGAGCAGTACTTC.

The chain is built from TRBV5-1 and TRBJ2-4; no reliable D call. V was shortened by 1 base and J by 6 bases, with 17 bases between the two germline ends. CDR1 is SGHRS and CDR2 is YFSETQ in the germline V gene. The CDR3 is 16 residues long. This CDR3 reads CASSLYKGTPGNIQYF. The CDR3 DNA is TGCGCCAGCAGCTTGTATAAGGGAACCCCAGGAAACATTCAGTACTTC.

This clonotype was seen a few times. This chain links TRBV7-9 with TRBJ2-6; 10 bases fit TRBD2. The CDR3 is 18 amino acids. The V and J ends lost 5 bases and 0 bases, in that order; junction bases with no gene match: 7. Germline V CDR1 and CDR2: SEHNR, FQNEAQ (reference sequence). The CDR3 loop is CASSRLAGFFSGANVLTF. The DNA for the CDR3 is TGTGCCAGCAGCAGACTAGCGGGTTTTTTCTCTGGGGCCAACGTCCTGACTTTC.

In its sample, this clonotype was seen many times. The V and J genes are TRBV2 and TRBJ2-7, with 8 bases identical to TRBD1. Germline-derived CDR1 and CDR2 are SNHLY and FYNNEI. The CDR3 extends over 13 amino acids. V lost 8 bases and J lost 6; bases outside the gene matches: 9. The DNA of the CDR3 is TGTGCCAGCCAAAACCAGGGGGCAGGCGAGCAGTACTTC. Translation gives CASQNQGAGEQYF.

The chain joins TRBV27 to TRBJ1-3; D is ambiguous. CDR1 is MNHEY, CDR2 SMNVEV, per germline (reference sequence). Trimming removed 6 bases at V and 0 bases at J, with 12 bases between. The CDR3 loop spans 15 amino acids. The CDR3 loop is CASRPAGSSGNTIYF. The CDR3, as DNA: TGTGCCAGCAGACCGGCAGGAAGCTCTGGAAACACCATATATTTT.

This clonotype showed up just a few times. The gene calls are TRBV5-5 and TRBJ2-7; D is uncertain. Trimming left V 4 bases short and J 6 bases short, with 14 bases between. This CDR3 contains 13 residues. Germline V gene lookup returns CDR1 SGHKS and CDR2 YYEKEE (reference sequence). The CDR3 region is CASSHLSGVEQYF. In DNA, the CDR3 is TGTGCCAGCAGCCACCTCTCAGGCGTCGAGCAGTACTTC. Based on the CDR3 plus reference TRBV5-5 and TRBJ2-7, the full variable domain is DAGVTQSPTHLIKTRGQQVTLRCSPISGHKSVSWYQQVLGQGPQFIFQYYEKEERGRGNFPDRFSARQFPNYSSELNVNALLLGDSALYLCASSHLSGVEQYFGPGTRLTVT.

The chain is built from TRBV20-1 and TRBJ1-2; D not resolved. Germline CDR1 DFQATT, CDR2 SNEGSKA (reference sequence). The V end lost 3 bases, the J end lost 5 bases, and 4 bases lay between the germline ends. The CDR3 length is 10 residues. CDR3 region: CSARNYGYTF. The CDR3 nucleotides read TGCAGTGCTAGGAATTATGGCTACACCTTC.

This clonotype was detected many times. Written as DNA, the CDR3 is TGCAGTGCGCGACAGGGGTACGAGCAGTACTTC. It yields the protein CSARQGYEQYF. The chain links TRBV20-1 to TRBJ2-7; 8 nucleotides agree with TRBD1. Trimming removed 6 bases from V and 4 bases from J; junction bases left unmatched: 2. Germline loops: CDR1 DFQATT, CDR2 SNEGSKA (reference sequence). There are 11 residues in the CDR3.

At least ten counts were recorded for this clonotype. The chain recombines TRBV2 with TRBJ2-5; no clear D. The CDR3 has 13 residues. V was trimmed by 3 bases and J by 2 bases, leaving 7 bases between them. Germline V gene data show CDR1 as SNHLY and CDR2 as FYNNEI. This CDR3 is CASSEISQETQYF. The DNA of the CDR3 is TGTGCCAGCAGTGAGATTTCTCAAGAGACCCAGTACTTC.